The 26 T cell receptor beta chains presented below share a single source sample, sequenced in a study of technical replicates of blood from a few donors. TCRdb's copy holds only in-frame clones and misses some; the assay was immunoSEQ multiplex PCR. The sample shows 55,000 to 75,000 clones, 93% of them seen only once. The sequenced material came from PBMCs. The receptors originated from a human donor in good health. Some clones in this sample may be carry-over from other donors' samples.

The chain uses TRBV4-2 and TRBJ2-7; D is perhaps TRBD2 (5 bases). This CDR3 region has 15 residues. The V end was cut by 0 bases, the J end by 3 bases, with 12 bases between. Germline CDR1 LGHNA, CDR2 YNFKEQ. This CDR3 reads CASSQDSGGIYEQYF. CDR3 nucleotide sequence: TGTGCCAGCAGCCAAGATAGTGGAGGAATCTACGAGCAGTACTTC.

V usage is TRBV4-1 and J usage is TRBJ1-3; D ambiguous. This CDR3 region has 17 residues. Germline V gives CDR1 MGHRA, CDR2 YSYEKL. The V end was cut by 0 bases, the J end by 0 bases, with 12 bases between. Here the CDR3 DNA reads TGCGCCAGCAGCCAAGATGTTCCGGGAACCTCTGGAAACACCATATATTTT. The encoded protein is CASSQDVPGTSGNTIYF.

The rearrangement uses TRBV4-3 and TRBJ1-3; D remains unclear. Germline loops: CDR1 LGHNA, CDR2 YSLEER. Deletions cut 4 bases from V and 2 bases from J, with 12 bases between. This CDR3 contains 15 residues. The CDR3 reads CASSRTQLPGNTIYF. The CDR3 region has the DNA TGCGCCAGCAGCCGAACACAGCTGCCTGGAAACACCATATATTTT.

This clone was found once. V and J are TRBV6-5 and TRBJ1-4, with 8 bases fitting TRBD1. This CDR3 comprises 15 residues. CDR1 and CDR2 from the germline V gene are MNHEY and SVGAGI. J was trimmed by 7 bases and V by 0 bases; bases with no gene match: 4. The CDR3 spells CASSYSRTGSEKLFF. CDR3 coding DNA: TGTGCCAGCAGTTACTCACGGACAGGGAGTGAAAAACTGTTTTTT.

This chain connects TRBV28 to TRBJ1-2, with TRBD1 matching over 9 bases. The CDR3 consists of 15 residues. V gave up 6 bases and J gave up 4 bases; unmatched junction bases: 9. Germline-derived CDR1 and CDR2 are MDHEN and SYDVKM. Written as DNA, the CDR3 is TGTGCCAGCAGACACCCCGGGACAGGGACCTATGGCTACACCTTC. Translating gives CASRHPGTGTYGYTF.

J is TRBJ2-7 and V is TRBV5-1; 7 nucleotides align to TRBD1. Germline CDR1 and CDR2: SGHRS and YFSETQ. The CDR3 has 14 residues. V trimming: 4 bases; J trimming: 6 bases; junction bases outside the gene matches: 10. The CDR3 DNA follows: TGCGCCAGCAGCCCCGGGACAGTGGGGTCCGAGCAGTACTTC. Translating gives CASSPGTVGSEQYF.

The chain is built from TRBV18 and TRBJ2-3; D possibly corresponds to TRBD1 (5 bases). Between the trimmed V and J ends, which lost 0 bases and 0 bases, there was a span of 7 bases. The CDR3 sequence is 15 residues long. Germline lookup yields CDR1 KGHSH and CDR2 LQKENI. The DNA for the CDR3 is TGTGCCAGCTCACCACCTCAGGGAAGCACAGATACGCAGTATTTT. Protein: CASSPPQGSTDTQYF.

This chain joins TRBV5-1 and TRBJ2-3; weak D call: TRBD1 (5 bases). The CDR3 runs 17 residues. Trimming pared 6 bases from V and 2 bases from J, leaving 22 bases between. Germline assignment: CDR1 SGHRS and CDR2 YFSETQ. CDR3 sequence: CASTPALPDIYTDTQYF. CDR3 bases: TGCGCCAGCACCCCGGCCCTGCCGGACATCTACACAGATACGCAGTATTTT.

This clone came up once. The chain employs TRBV4-2 and TRBJ2-1; TRBD2 agrees at 9 bases. The CDR3 covers 18 residues. The V segment lost 0 bases and the J segment 6 bases; nucleotides outside the gene matches: 12. Germline-derived CDR1 and CDR2 are LGHNA and YNFKEQ. This CDR3 reads CASSQDWIGAGGPNEQFF. The CDR3 nucleotides are TGTGCCAGCAGCCAAGATTGGATTGGGGCGGGGGGGCCCAATGAGCAGTTCTTC.

The chain couples TRBV4-3 to TRBJ1-2; D possibly corresponds to TRBD1 (5 bases). The CDR3 runs 16 residues. With 0 bases removed from V and 2 bases from J, the gap between germline ends came to 13 bases. In germline, CDR1 is LGHNA, CDR2 YSLEER. The CDR3 DNA follows: TGCGCCAGCAGCCAAGATAGGGGAGGGTGGAACTATGGCTACACCTTC. This encodes CASSQDRGGWNYGYTF.

This chain links TRBV7-9 with TRBJ1-6; D perhaps matches TRBD1 (6 bases). The germline V gene encodes CDR1 SEHNR and CDR2 FQNEAQ (reference sequence). Trimming cost V 5 bases and J 10 bases, with 21 bases left between them. This CDR3 has 16 residues. The CDR3 loop is CASSPVGTRGSSPLHF. The CDR3 nucleotides are TGTGCCAGCAGCCCCGTGGGGACAAGGGGAAGCTCACCCCTCCACTTT.

The chain combines TRBV6-5 with TRBJ1-5; D remains ambiguous. The germline CDR1 and CDR2 sequences are MNHEY and SVGAGI. Trimming took off 6 bases at V and 2 bases at J, with 8 bases between the two ends. This CDR3 spans 13 amino acids. The CDR3 sequence: CASRRDGNQPQHF. CDR3 nucleotides: TGTGCCAGCAGACGGGATGGCAATCAGCCCCAGCATTTT.

This chain's CDR3 is CASSPAAAQYF. Written as DNA, the CDR3 is TGTGCCAGCAGCCCCGCGGCGGCGCAGTATTTT. The chain employs TRBV5-5 and TRBJ2-3, with D unclear. The CDR3 covers 11 residues. Per germline, CDR1 SGHKS and CDR2 YYEKEE (reference sequence). V lost 4 bases to trimming and J lost 10 bases, with 10 bases between them.

The rearrangement joins TRBV15 to TRBJ2-1; 7 bases are a match to TRBD1. Trimming at V came to 0 bases and at J to 10 bases, leaving 9 bases not matched to a gene. Germline assignment: CDR1 LNHNV and CDR2 YYDKDF (reference sequence). CDR3 length: 15 amino acids. The chain's CDR3 is CATSRDLGTAREQFF. In nucleotides, the CDR3 is TGTGCCACCAGCAGAGATCTCGGGACAGCCAGGGAGCAGTTCTTC.

This clone was picked up a small number of times. This chain joins TRBV5-4 and TRBJ2-2; D is ambiguous. The CDR3 covers 16 residues. Germline V gene lookup returns CDR1 SGHNT and CDR2 YYREEE (reference sequence). The V and J ends lost 4 bases and 4 bases respectively, with 17 bases between them. CDR3 nucleotide sequence: TGTGCCAGCAGCCTCGGGTCTCTAACACTCACCGGGGAGCTGTTTTTT. Amino acids: CASSLGSLTLTGELFF.

The V call is TRBV13, the J call TRBJ1-2; D gene unclear. The CDR3 sequence is 14 residues long. Germline V lookup: CDR1 PRHDT, CDR2 FYEKMQ (reference sequence). Deletions cut 2 bases from V and 2 bases from J, with 9 bases between. This CDR3 is CASSLRRRNYGYTF. In nucleotides, the CDR3 is TGTGCCAGCAGCTTACGACGGAGAAACTATGGCTACACCTTC. The full variable domain, with the rest looked up from reference TRBV13 and TRBJ1-2, is AAGVIQSPRHLIKEKRETATLKCYPIPRHDTVYWYQQGPGQDPQFLISFYEKMQSDKGSIPDRFSAQQFSDYHSELNMSSLELGDSALYFCASSLRRRNYGYTFGSGTRLTVV.

This chain connects TRBV6-5 to TRBJ2-5, with 8 bases fitting TRBD1. The V gene end was trimmed by 2 bases and the J gene end by 5 bases; junction bases not matched to a gene: 7. The CDR3 consists of 15 residues. The V gene's germline CDR1 is MNHEY and CDR2 SVGAGI. In nucleotides, the CDR3 is TGTGCCAGCAGTTACGGGCAGGGGGCCTTTGAGACCCAGTACTTC. Its protein product is CASSYGQGAFETQYF.

The chain employs TRBV10-3 and TRBJ1-1; TRBD1 is a possible D gene (6 bases). V was trimmed by 3 bases and J by 0 bases, leaving 11 bases between them. CDR3 length: 15 amino acids. Germline values: CDR1 ENHRY, CDR2 SYGVKD. The CDR3 reads CAISDYGTLNTEAFF. CDR3 nucleotide sequence: TGTGCCATCAGTGATTACGGGACACTGAACACTGAAGCTTTCTTT.

The V and J genes are TRBV4-1 and TRBJ1-2; D is ambiguous. CDR1 and CDR2 (germline): MGHRA, YSYEKL. CDR3 size: 15 residues. Trimming took off 0 bases at V and 2 bases at J, with 10 bases between the two ends. The CDR3 protein is CASSQDQEPNYGYTF. The CDR3 DNA reads TGCGCCAGCAGCCAAGATCAAGAGCCCAACTATGGCTACACCTTC.

This sequence joins TRBV15 and TRBJ2-7; TRBD2 might be the D (5 bases). From germline, CDR1 is LNHNV and CDR2 YYDKDF (reference sequence). This CDR3 is 15 amino acids long. Trimming cost V 0 bases and J 3 bases, with 12 bases left between them. The chain's CDR3 is CATSRDPGGSYEQYF. For the CDR3, the DNA is TGTGCCACCAGCAGAGATCCCGGTGGGAGCTACGAGCAGTACTTC.

This chain links TRBV25-1 with TRBJ2-1, with TRBD2 matching over 7 bases. The V gene end was trimmed by 1 base and the J gene end by 9 bases; junction bases not matched to a gene: 9. CDR1 is MGHDK and CDR2 is SYGVNS in the germline V gene. This CDR3 spans 15 amino acids. The CDR3 region is CASSEFRGGPGEQFF. In DNA, the CDR3 is TGTGCCAGCAGTGAATTTAGGGGAGGGCCCGGTGAGCAGTTCTTC.

The J gene is TRBJ2-7, the V gene TRBV28; TRBD1 aligns across 8 bases. From germline, CDR1 is MDHEN and CDR2 SYDVKM. Trimming at V came to 10 bases and at J to 2 bases, leaving 7 bases not matched to a gene. The CDR3 totals 13 residues. The CDR3 region is CANQRTGTYEQYF. CDR3 sequence (DNA): TGTGCCAACCAGAGGACAGGGACCTACGAGCAGTACTTC.

The gene calls are TRBV15 and TRBJ2-3; D ambiguous. Germline assignment: CDR1 LNHNV and CDR2 YYDKDF (reference sequence). The CDR3 contains 16 residues. V was cut by 4 bases and J by 0 bases, with 14 bases left in between. Written as DNA, the CDR3 is TGTGCCACCAGCACCCGACTCAACCCTAGCACAGATACGCAGTATTTT. Its protein is CATSTRLNPSTDTQYF.

The chain couples TRBV5-1 to TRBJ2-7; 10 bases fit TRBD1. J was trimmed by 0 bases and V by 4 bases; bases with no gene match: 19. The CDR3 sequence is 20 residues long. In germline, CDR1 is SGHRS, CDR2 YFSETQ. CDR3 sequence reads: CASSASIPGQGNNSSYEQYF. In nucleotides, the CDR3 is TGCGCCAGCAGCGCCTCTATACCGGGACAGGGGAACAATAGCTCCTACGAGCAGTACTTC.

This clone appeared once. The gene calls are TRBV2 and TRBJ2-7; TRBD1 might be the D (6 bases). Germline CDR1 reads SNHLY; CDR2 reads FYNNEI. This CDR3 comprises 11 residues. V lost 8 bases to trimming and J lost 10 bases, with 15 bases between them. The CDR3 coding sequence is TGTGCCAGCGTTGGGGGCCAGGAACAGTACTTC. This gives the protein CASVGGQEQYF.

This chain connects TRBV5-4 to TRBJ1-2; a possible D gene is TRBD1 (5 bases). V gave up 7 bases and J gave up 0 bases, with 13 bases separating them. The CDR3 has 14 amino acids. From germline, CDR1 is SGHNT and CDR2 YYREEE (reference sequence). The CDR3 protein is CASGPGQANYGYTF. The CDR3 nucleotides read TGTGCCAGCGGCCCAGGACAAGCTAACTATGGCTACACCTTC.